This TCR beta chain stems from a study of OX40 agonist ivuxolimab in advanced cancers. Study as a whole: While on treatment, patients had intravenous ivuxolimab at 0.01 to 10 mg/kg every 2 weeks. About 42% of patients had received prior checkpoint inhibitor therapy.

Measured with immunoSEQ multiplex PCR; TCRdb has only the in-frame clones, and not every one. The data show roughly 53,000 clones, roughly 88% seen once. The germline gives CDR1 SGHRS, CDR2 YFSETQ. The CDR3 sequence is 14 residues long. Trimming took 0 bases from V and 2 from J, leaving 6 bases between them. The sample was CD4+ or CD8+ T cells sorted from blood, taken in a trial of the OX40 agonist ivuxolimab. The TCR was taken from an adult with an advanced solid tumor such as melanoma, head and neck, liver or kidney cancer. V and J are TRBV5-1 and TRBJ1-5; D ambiguous. The CDR3, as DNA: TGCGCCAGCAGCTTGGATGATGGCAATCAGCCCCAGCATTTT. Encoded protein: CASSLDDGNQPQHF.